Described below is a single T cell receptor beta chain sequence and its context. Trimming removed 7 bases from V and 1 base from J, with 7 bases in between. Per the germline V gene, CDR1 is LNHDA and CDR2 is SQIVND (reference sequence). This CDR3 is built from 12 residues. The sample is drawn from a study of blood T cell repertoires in COVID-19. Study information: Nucleic acid was either cDNA or gDNA, and it came from T cells, B-cell-depleted T cells, or PBMCs.

In the source study's methods: The assay estimated nucleated cells by amplifying reference gene primers. The protocol was immunoSEQ multiplex PCR, while the TCRdb copy is restricted to in-frame clones and leaves out a portion. That table is the source of V, J and clone size, and D and trimming were worked out from the DNA. The sample consists of fewer than 250,000 clones, more than 80% of them appearing once. Donors were grouped by their self-reported clinical history. Exposed volunteers were people who met a COVID-19 case within 2 weeks before study entry. The chain recombines TRBV19 with TRBJ1-1; D call uncertain. This receptor was obtained from a man over 45 who had been exposed to COVID-19. Sequencing used PBMCs or T cells enriched from blood (not recorded which). CDR3 region: CASIGSNTEAFF. The CDR3, as DNA: TGTGCCAGTATCGGTTCGAACACTGAAGCTTTCTTT.